The 32 T cell receptor beta chains below were found in one sample sequenced in a study of radiotherapy plus CTLA-4 blockade in lung cancer. Sequenced by immunoSEQ multiplex PCR; TCRdb stores in-frame clones only, minus some. This table has more than 75,000 clones, around 74% appearing once. Sequencing used peripheral blood, obtained from a patient treated with radiotherapy plus ipilimumab. Receptors originate from a human donor with non-small cell lung cancer who had a partial response to radiotherapy plus ipilimumab. Some clones in this sample may be carry-over from other donors' samples.

V usage is TRBV18 and J usage is TRBJ2-1; 9 nucleotides agree with TRBD2. The V gene end was trimmed by 4 bases and the J gene end by 0 bases; junction bases not matched to a gene: 4. There are 16 residues in the CDR3. Per germline, CDR1 KGHSH and CDR2 LQKENI. For the CDR3, the DNA is TGTGCCAGCTCACGTAGCGGGGGCAGCTCCTACAATGAGCAGTTCTTC. This translates into CASSRSGGSSYNEQFF.

In DNA form, the CDR3 reads TGTGCCAGTAGTCGGGACAGGGAGTCCTACGAGCAGTACTTC. Translation: CASSRDRESYEQYF. The V and J genes are TRBV19 and TRBJ2-5, with 9 bases fitting TRBD1. The J call may not be correct, given that the DNA end is closer to TRBJ2-7. CDR1 and CDR2 (germline): LNHDA, SQIVND (reference sequence). There are 14 residues in the CDR3.

This chain joins TRBV19 and TRBJ1-4, with a tentative D call TRBD1 (5 bases). CDR1 and CDR2 (germline): LNHDA, SQIVND (reference sequence). The CDR3 has 14 residues. Trimming took off 9 bases at V and 9 bases at J, with 20 bases between the two ends. The chain's CDR3 is CARGVGQREQKLFF. The CDR3 coding sequence is TGTGCCAGGGGTGTGGGGCAGAGAGAACAAAAACTGTTTTTT. The whole variable domain, filled in from reference TRBV19 and TRBJ1-4, reads DGGITQSPKYLFRKEGQNVTLSCEQNLNHDAMYWYRQDPGQGLRLIYYSQIVNDFQKGDIAEGYSVSREKKESFPLTVTSAQKNPTAFYLCARGVGQREQKLFFGSGTQLSVL.

In its sample, this clone was seen once. The rearrangement joins TRBV4-2 to TRBJ2-4; TRBD1 agrees at 11 bases. V gave up 0 bases and J gave up 8 bases; unmatched junction bases: 9. Germline V gene sequence: CDR1 LGHNA, CDR2 YNFKEQ. The CDR3 is 17 residues long. CDR3 amino acids: CASSQDLGTGGMDIQYF. The CDR3 DNA reads TGTGCCAGCAGCCAAGATCTTGGGACAGGGGGTATGGACATTCAGTACTTC.

This chain uses TRBV7-3 with TRBJ2-3, with a possible D match to TRBD1 (6 bases). CDR3 length: 16 amino acids. V was clipped by 4 bases and J by 0 bases, with 14 bases between them. Germline V gene data show CDR1 as SGHTA and CDR2 as FQGTGA. CDR3 protein: CASSSRTVPSTDTQYF. Here the CDR3 DNA reads TGTGCCAGCAGCTCACGGACAGTCCCTAGCACAGATACGCAGTATTTT. Together with reference TRBV7-3 and TRBJ2-3, the CDR3 gives the full variable domain: GAGVSQTPSNKVTEKGKYVELRCDPISGHTALYWYRQSLGQGPEFLIYFQGTGAADDSGLPNDRFFAVRPEGSVSTLKIQRTERGDSAVYLCASSSRTVPSTDTQYFGPGTRLTVL.

CDR3 nucleotides: TGCAGCGTCCCCGGAGAGCTCGGGTCTTGGACTGAAGCTTTCTTT. Its protein product is CSVPGELGSWTEAFF. V and J are TRBV29-1 and TRBJ1-1, with D unresolved. This CDR3 has 15 amino acids. The germline gives CDR1 SQVTM, CDR2 ANQGSEA. The V end was cut by 6 bases, the J end by 5 bases, with 22 bases between.

In this sample, this clone turned up a few times. The chain couples TRBV10-3 to TRBJ2-1; TRBD2 matches at 9 bases. The CDR3 covers 15 residues. The junction had 8 bases not matched to a gene; V was cut back by 7 bases and J by 4 bases. CDR1 is ENHRY, CDR2 SYGVKD, per germline. CDR3: CAIKGSSGTYNEQFF. The DNA for the CDR3 is TGTGCCATCAAAGGTTCTAGCGGGACTTACAATGAGCAGTTCTTC.

The chain has TRBV7-2 and TRBJ2-7; D is perhaps TRBD2 (5 bases). Trimming removed 4 bases from V and 6 bases from J, with 13 bases in between. Germline CDR1 reads SGHTA; CDR2 reads FQGNSA. CDR3 length: 13 residues. CDR3 amino acids: CASSSRRGGEQYF. For the CDR3, the DNA is TGTGCCAGCAGCTCCCGTCGTGGAGGCGAGCAGTACTTC.

V and J are TRBV5-6 and TRBJ2-6; D is perhaps TRBD2 (6 bases). Germline lookup yields CDR1 SGHDT and CDR2 YYEEEE. The ends were cut back, 3 bases at V and 4 bases at J, with 17 bases in the middle. The CDR3 runs 17 residues. The CDR3 is CASSWGLRTLGANVLTF. CDR3 coding DNA: TGTGCCAGCAGCTGGGGACTGCGAACCCTGGGGGCCAACGTCCTGACTTTC.

J is TRBJ2-3 and V is TRBV7-2; 8 bases line up with TRBD1. CDR1 is SGHTA, CDR2 FQGNSA, per germline. CDR3 length equals 15 residues. The J segment lost 0 bases and the V segment lost 5 bases, leaving 4 bases of the junction unmatched. The CDR3 DNA follows: TGTGCCAGCAGCACCCGGACAGGGAGCACAGATACGCAGTATTTT. It yields the protein CASSTRTGSTDTQYF. The full variable domain, completed using reference TRBV7-2 and TRBJ2-3, is GAGVSQSPSNKVTEKGKDVELRCDPISGHTALYWYRQSLGQGLEFLIYFQGNSAPDKSGLPSDRFSAERTGGSVSTLTIQRTQQEDSAVYLCASSTRTGSTDTQYFGPGTRLTVL.

V usage is TRBV11-3 and J usage is TRBJ2-1; 8 bases align to TRBD1. CDR3 length: 15 amino acids. Losses at the gene ends were 5 bases for V and 3 bases for J; bases not matched to a gene: 6. Germline V gives CDR1 SGHNT, CDR2 YENEEA. CDR3 sequence reads: CASSPDRGSYNEQFF. CDR3 sequence (DNA): TGTGCCAGCAGCCCAGACAGGGGAAGCTACAATGAGCAGTTCTTC.

There are many counts of this clone. The rearrangement joins TRBV28 to TRBJ1-4; no clear D. The V gene's germline CDR1 is MDHEN and CDR2 SYDVKM. V gave up 2 bases and J gave up 8 bases, with 9 bases separating them. The CDR3 is 13 residues long. CDR3 protein: CASSLAQLEKLFF. In DNA, the CDR3 is TGTGCCAGCAGTTTAGCGCAACTCGAAAAACTGTTTTTT. Complete variable domain (other parts from reference TRBV28 and TRBJ1-4): DVKVTQSSRYLVKRTGEKVFLECVQDMDHENMFWYRQDPGLGLRLIYFSYDVKMKEKGDIPEGYSVSREKKERFSLILESASTNQTSMYLCASSLAQLEKLFFGSGTQLSVL.

This clone was recorded a few times. The rearrangement joins TRBV6-4 to TRBJ2-7; D perhaps matches TRBD1 (6 bases). Germline loops: CDR1 MRHNA, CDR2 SNTAGT. The V gene lost 6 bases and the J gene lost 2 bases, with 17 bases spanning the gap. CDR3 length equals 15 residues. The CDR3 reads CASRTDSRGPYEQYF. The CDR3 DNA sequence: TGTGCCAGCAGAACGGACAGCCGGGGTCCCTACGAGCAGTACTTC.

This clone appeared many times. The chain recombines TRBV6-1 with TRBJ1-5; D not certain. CDR3 length: 14 residues. Trimming cost V 4 bases and J 5 bases, with 12 bases left between them. Germline V CDR1 and CDR2: MNHNS, SASEGT. The CDR3 loop is CASSVFRQDQPQHF. In DNA, the CDR3 is TGTGCCAGCAGTGTTTTTAGGCAGGATCAGCCCCAGCATTTT.

V and J are TRBV18 and TRBJ1-1; 12 nucleotides agree with TRBD1. With V trimmed by 3 bases and J by 6 bases, 5 bases remained unmatched. The CDR3 extends over 15 amino acids. Germline CDR1 is KGHSH and CDR2 is LQKENI. Here the CDR3 reads CASSPGTGGHAEAFF. CDR3 DNA sequence: TGTGCCAGCTCACCTGGGACAGGGGGCCACGCTGAAGCTTTCTTT. Full variable domain (rest looked up from reference TRBV18 and TRBJ1-1): NAGVMQNPRHLVRRRGQEARLRCSPMKGHSHVYWYRQLPEEGLKFMVYLQKENIIDESGMPKERFSAEFPKEGPSILRIQQVVRGDSAAYFCASSPGTGGHAEAFFGQGTRLTVV.

This clone occurred once. The chain couples TRBV10-3 to TRBJ2-7; TRBD2 agrees at 10 bases. Germline values: CDR1 ENHRY, CDR2 SYGVKD. With 6 bases clipped from V and 7 bases from J, the junction kept 12 bases outside the gene matches. The CDR3 is made up of 15 amino acids. CDR3 nucleotides: TGTGCCATCAGCCCGGGACTAGCGACCGCTGGGGAGCAGTACTTC. Translated: CAISPGLATAGEQYF.

CDR3 bases: TGCGCCAGCAGCAGACAGGGGGATGGCACCGGGGAGCTGTTTTTT. Its translation: CASSRQGDGTGELFF. The J gene is TRBJ2-2, the V gene TRBV5-1, with 9 bases matching TRBD1. From germline, CDR1 is SGHRS and CDR2 YFSETQ. The V gene end was trimmed by 4 bases and the J gene end by 4 bases; junction bases not matched to a gene: 5. CDR3 size: 15 residues.

The rearrangement joins TRBV19 to TRBJ2-1; D gene unclear. Per germline, CDR1 LNHDA and CDR2 SQIVND (reference sequence). This CDR3 region has 15 residues. Trimming pared 6 bases from V and 0 bases from J, leaving 12 bases between. The CDR3 sequence: CASSPREDSYNEQFF. The CDR3 DNA sequence: TGTGCCAGTAGCCCTAGAGAGGACTCCTACAATGAGCAGTTCTTC. The whole variable domain, remainder taken from reference TRBV19 and TRBJ2-1, is DGGITQSPKYLFRKEGQNVTLSCEQNLNHDAMYWYRQDPGQGLRLIYYSQIVNDFQKGDIAEGYSVSREKKESFPLTVTSAQKNPTAFYLCASSPREDSYNEQFFGPGTRLTVL.

This clone was seen a few times. This rearrangement joins TRBV10-3 to TRBJ1-2; no clear D. CDR3 length: 14 residues. The germline CDR1 and CDR2 sequences are ENHRY and SYGVKD. V was shortened by 2 bases and J by 2 bases, with 9 bases between the two germline ends. CDR3 sequence reads: CAISEHDNNYGYTF. Here the CDR3 DNA reads TGTGCCATCAGTGAGCACGACAACAACTATGGCTACACCTTC.

This chain connects TRBV5-1 to TRBJ2-5; D remains ambiguous. Germline lookup yields CDR1 SGHRS and CDR2 YFSETQ. V dropped 0 bases and J dropped 1 base, with 13 bases sitting between them. This CDR3 is 16 amino acids long. The CDR3 sequence is CASSLAPSSSQETQYF. The CDR3 DNA reads TGCGCCAGCAGCTTGGCCCCTTCGAGTTCCCAAGAGACCCAGTACTTC.

The chain couples TRBV27 to TRBJ1-6, with D maybe TRBD1 (6 bases). The CDR3 runs 17 residues. The V end lost 6 bases, the J end lost 9 bases, and 24 bases lay between the germline ends. CDR1 and CDR2 from the germline V gene are MNHEY and SMNVEV (reference sequence). CDR3 residues: CASSPMRTVFGGSPLHF. The DNA of the CDR3 is TGTGCCAGCAGCCCGATGCGGACAGTCTTTGGAGGTTCACCCCTCCACTTT.

V gene TRBV28 combines with J gene TRBJ2-7; D may be TRBD2 (5 bases). The length of the CDR3 is 13 residues. The ends were cut back, 6 bases at V and 4 bases at J, with 13 bases in the middle. Germline CDR1 is MDHEN and CDR2 is SYDVKM. CDR3 in amino acids: CASSYPAVYEQYF. CDR3 nucleotide sequence: TGTGCCAGCAGCTATCCAGCGGTTTACGAGCAGTACTTC.

The rearrangement uses TRBV29-1 and TRBJ2-7; 8 bases fit TRBD2. With 3 bases clipped from V and 2 bases from J, the junction kept 15 bases outside the gene matches. The germline gives CDR1 SQVTM, CDR2 ANQGSEA. The CDR3 spans 17 residues. Here the CDR3 reads CSVDRIGTSRRPYEQYF. DNA for the CDR3: TGCAGCGTTGACCGGATCGGGACTAGTCGGAGACCCTACGAGCAGTACTTC.

The chain combines TRBV5-4 with TRBJ1-2; 8 nucleotides agree with TRBD1. The CDR3 contains 15 residues. CDR1 is SGHNT and CDR2 is YYREEE in the germline V gene (reference sequence). With V trimmed by 5 bases and J by 6 bases, 12 bases remained unmatched. The CDR3: CASSSGQGITDGYTF. The CDR3 nucleotides read TGTGCCAGCAGTAGCGGACAGGGAATTACAGATGGCTACACCTTC.

The J gene is TRBJ2-1, the V gene TRBV5-1; 8 nucleotides agree with TRBD1. After removal of 7 bases from V and 7 bases from J, the junction contained 16 bases not matched to a gene. Germline V gene lookup returns CDR1 SGHRS and CDR2 YFSETQ. The length of the CDR3 is 16 residues. Written as DNA, the CDR3 is TGCGCCAGCTGCCGATCCGGACAGGGAAGTCGGAATGAGCAGTTCTTC. Translation: CASCRSGQGSRNEQFF.

V and J are TRBV4-2 and TRBJ1-1, with 11 nucleotides matching TRBD1. With 4 bases clipped from V and 4 bases from J, the junction kept 11 bases outside the gene matches. This CDR3 comprises 17 residues. Germline CDR1 LGHNA, CDR2 YNFKEQ. In nucleotides, the CDR3 is TGTGCCAGCAGCCCTCGAGGGACAGGGGGTGGGGGCACTGAAGCTTTCTTT. It translates to CASSPRGTGGGGTEAFF.

The chain carries TRBV5-1 and TRBJ1-2; D uncertain. The germline gives CDR1 SGHRS, CDR2 YFSETQ. V dropped 0 bases and J dropped 4 bases, with 16 bases sitting between them. The CDR3 sequence is 16 residues long. CDR3 in DNA: TGCGCCAGCAGCTTGGTTGCGGAAAGGCAGAGCTATGGCTACACCTTC. This sequence encodes CASSLVAERQSYGYTF.

The chain combines TRBV5-6 with TRBJ2-7, with TRBD2 matching 8 bases. CDR1 is SGHDT, CDR2 YYEEEE, per germline. Germline trimming cut 4 bases from V and 6 bases from J; bases unmatched to any gene: 12. This CDR3 spans 15 amino acids. In DNA, the CDR3 is TGTGCCAGCAGCCCCGGGGGGGGACTCCGTAGCGAGCAGTACTTC. Translating gives CASSPGGGLRSEQYF.

This clone was seen at least ten times. The chain couples TRBV13 to TRBJ1-2; D possibly corresponds to TRBD1 (5 bases). There are 15 residues in the CDR3. Trimming pared 2 bases from V and 0 bases from J, leaving 10 bases between. The germline CDR1 and CDR2 sequences are PRHDT and FYEKMQ (reference sequence). The CDR3 bases are TGTGCCAGCAGCTTACGGCAGGGAACTAACTATGGCTACACCTTC. Protein product: CASSLRQGTNYGYTF.

The table lists this clone with a count of one. Other DNA sequences in this sample translate to the same CDR3. This chain joins TRBV5-1 and TRBJ2-5; TRBD1 aligns across 8 bases. The CDR3 runs to 14 residues. The V gene's germline CDR1 is SGHRS and CDR2 YFSETQ. The trim removed 1 base at V and 1 base at J, leaving 0 bases unmatched. CDR3 protein: CASSLTGGQETQYF. The DNA of the CDR3 is TGCGCCAGCAGCTTGACAGGGGGCCAAGAGACCCAGTACTTC.

The chain carries TRBV28 and TRBJ2-2, with TRBD2 matching 12 bases. The V gene end was trimmed by 6 bases and the J gene end by 7 bases; junction bases not matched to a gene: 3. Germline V gene data show CDR1 as MDHEN and CDR2 as SYDVKM. The CDR3 totals 14 residues. The chain's CDR3 is CASRASGRGGELFF. As DNA, the CDR3 is TGTGCCAGCAGGGCTAGCGGGAGGGGCGGGGAGCTGTTTTTT.

This chain uses TRBV2 with TRBJ1-3; D remains ambiguous. The length of the CDR3 is 12 residues. V was cut by 8 bases and J by 2 bases, with 7 bases left in between. Germline V gene sequence: CDR1 SNHLY, CDR2 FYNNEI. The chain's CDR3 is CASAVTGNTIYF. CDR3 in DNA: TGTGCCAGCGCGGTGACTGGAAACACCATATATTTT.